The entry below describes one T cell receptor beta chain. Original processing notes: Estimated nucleated cell counts came from reference gene primer amplification. TCRdb's copy holds only in-frame clones and misses some; the assay was immunoSEQ multiplex PCR. D and trimming come from the DNA, and the V and J calls and clone size come from that table. The table includes approximately 34,000 clones, approximately 84% detected once. This sample was taken from a study of blood T cell repertoires in COVID-19. This CDR3 region has 15 residues. Germline lookup yields CDR1 SGHTA and CDR2 FQGNSA. With 1 base removed from V and 1 base from J, the gap between germline ends came to 9 bases.

Sequencing was performed on peripheral blood. The clonotype was recovered from a man aged 70-80 years with COVID-19, enrolled during active disease. The chain joins TRBV7-2 to TRBJ2-3; perhaps TRBD1 as D (5 bases). CDR3 sequence reads: CASSLVQGRTDTQYF. CDR3 DNA: TGTGCCAGCAGCTTAGTCCAGGGCCGCACAGATACGCAGTATTTT.